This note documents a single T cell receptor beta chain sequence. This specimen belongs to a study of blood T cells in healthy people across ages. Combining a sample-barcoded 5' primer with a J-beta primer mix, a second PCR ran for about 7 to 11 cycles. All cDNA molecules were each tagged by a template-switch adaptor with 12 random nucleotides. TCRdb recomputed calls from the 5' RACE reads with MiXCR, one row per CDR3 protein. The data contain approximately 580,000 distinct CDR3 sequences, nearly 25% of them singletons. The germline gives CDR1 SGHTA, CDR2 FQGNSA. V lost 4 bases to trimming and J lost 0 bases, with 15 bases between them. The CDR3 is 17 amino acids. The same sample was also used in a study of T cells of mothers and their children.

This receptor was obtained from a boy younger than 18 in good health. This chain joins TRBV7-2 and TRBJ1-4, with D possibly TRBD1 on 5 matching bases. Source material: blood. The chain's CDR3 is CASSYRQISATNEKLFF. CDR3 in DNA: TGTGCCAGCAGCTATAGACAGATTTCCGCAACTAATGAAAAACTGTTTTTT.